This TCR beta chain was obtained from a study of PD-1 blockade in classical Hodgkin lymphoma. CDR1 is KGHSH and CDR2 is LQKENI in the germline V gene. The trim removed 6 bases at V and 5 bases at J, leaving 8 bases unmatched. The CDR3 length is 14 residues. Measured with immunoSEQ multiplex PCR; TCRdb has only the in-frame clones, and not every one. The sample carries tens of thousands of clones, 65% to 90% recorded once. All patients experienced relapse after autologous stem cell transplantation, and brentuximab vedotin exposure was variable. Magnetic negative selection served to purify CD4+ T cells out of PBMCs that had been thawed.

The chain links TRBV18 to TRBJ1-2, with TRBD1 matching 8 bases. This TCR came from a human donor with classical Hodgkin lymphoma. Sequences were derived from CD4+ T cells from blood, sampled at baseline. CDR3 sequence: CASSSRQGFYGYTF. CDR3 nucleotides: TGTGCCAGCTCCTCCCGACAGGGGTTTTATGGCTACACCTTC.